Below are 5 T cell receptor beta chains sequenced from a single sample in a study of identical twins. TCRdb re-called the 5' RACE reads through MiXCR, storing one row per CDR3 protein. The sample includes some 710,000 distinct CDR3 sequences, approximately 6% of them seen just once. The sample was naive T cells sorted from blood. Source of these receptors: a man aged 18-30 years in good health.

The sample holds a few counts of this clonotype. V and J are TRBV14 and TRBJ2-1, with D possibly being TRBD1 (5 bases). The germline gives CDR1 SGHDN, CDR2 FVKESK. The CDR3 has 15 residues. Trimming pared 3 bases from V and 2 bases from J, leaving 11 bases between. CDR3 in amino acids: CASSHPRAPYNEQFF. CDR3 coding DNA: TGTGCCAGCAGCCACCCCAGGGCCCCCTACAATGAGCAGTTCTTC.

The V gene is TRBV7-2, the J gene TRBJ2-5; 11 bases are shared with TRBD2. The germline CDR1 and CDR2 sequences are SGHTA and FQGNSA. Unmatched junction bases numbered 8, after V lost 4 bases and J lost 1 base. The CDR3 contains 17 residues. The CDR3 DNA is TGTGCCAGCAGCTCCTCGGCTAGCGGGAGGTTCCAAGAGACCCAGTACTTC. Its translation: CASSSSASGRFQETQYF.

This clonotype was counted only a few times. The chain employs TRBV11-2 and TRBJ2-5; no clear D gene. CDR1 and CDR2 from the germline V gene are SGHAT and FQNNGV. V lost 0 bases to trimming and J lost 2 bases, with 10 bases between them. There are 15 residues in the CDR3. DNA of the CDR3: TGTGCCAGCAGCTTAGAGGACGGGCGGCAAGAGACCCAGTACTTC. This gives the protein CASSLEDGRQETQYF.

This chain links TRBV12-3 or TRBV12-4 with TRBJ1-5; D is unresolved. V was shortened by 7 bases and J by 6 bases, with 16 bases between the two germline ends. The CDR3 consists of 14 residues. The CDR3 DNA sequence: TGTGCCAGCACAACTGGACGATTGCGTCAGCCCCAGCATTTT. Protein: CASTTGRLRQPQHF.

In this sample, this clonotype turned up many times. CDR3 DNA: TGTGCCAGCAGCTCAACTAGGGTAGGCACAGATACGCAGTATTTT. It yields the protein CASSSTRVGTDTQYF. This chain joins TRBV4-2 and TRBJ2-3; a weak D match, TRBD2 (5 bases). Germline V gene sequence: CDR1 LGHNA, CDR2 YNFKEQ. The CDR3 is made up of 15 amino acids. V lost 5 bases to trimming and J lost 1 base, with 13 bases between them.